This T cell receptor beta chain was found in a study of immune evolution from preneoplasia to lung adenocarcinoma. As for the study in general: HLA loss of heterozygosity: roughly 6.4% AIS, about 15% MIA, about 35% ADC, none AAH.

The trim removed 3 bases at V and 4 bases at J, leaving 1 base unmatched. The CDR3 has 15 amino acids. Looked up from germline, CDR1 is SGHNT and CDR2 is YYREEE (reference sequence). Generated by immunoSEQ multiplex PCR, the TCRdb table keeps only in-frame clones and is missing some. Among about 4,900 clones listed, less than 80% were seen once. H&E slides confirmed each diagnosis, reviewed by two pathologists independently. This chain connects TRBV5-4 to TRBJ2-7; 16 bases fit TRBD2. The sequenced sample was FFPE minimally invasive lung adenocarcinoma tissue. The source of this sequence is a person aged 70 to 79 with lung adenocarcinoma. This CDR3 reads CASSWGLAGGYEQYF. CDR3 nucleotide sequence: TGTGCCAGCAGCTGGGGACTAGCGGGAGGGTACGAGCAGTACTTC. Complete variable domain (other parts from reference TRBV5-4 and TRBJ2-7): ETGVTQSPTHLIKTRGQQVTLRCSSQSGHNTVSWYQQALGQGPQFIFQYYREEENGRGNFPPRFSGLQFPNYSSELNVNALELDDSALYLCASSWGLAGGYEQYFGPGTRLTVT.